This T cell receptor (beta chain) originates from a study of shared clonotypes between healthy human individuals. This CDR3 is built from 13 residues. In germline, CDR1 is MNHNS, CDR2 SASEGT. Study observations and caveats: The study found lower generation probabilities in non-shared clonotypes than in those shared by all four donors.

It was at deep level that the assay was run. Per sorted-subset replicate PCR, input was roughly 200 ng DNA, representing tens of thousands of T cell genomes. TCRdb's table, derived via immunoSEQ multiplex PCR, lists solely in-frame clones and lacks some. The data hold a few million clones, with nearly 97% observed a single time. Of note for this clone: Its antigen is unknown. Its ends do not fully match the called genes, so a read error is possible.

What was sequenced was naive CD4+ T cells sorted from blood. Indicated subset: CD45RA+ positively selected. The chain employs TRBV6-1 and TRBJ1-4; D perhaps matches TRBD1 (6 bases). This TCR was recovered from a man younger than 30 in good health. The CDR3 sequence: CASLGTTNEKLFF. In nucleotides, the CDR3 is TGTGCCAGCCTCGGGACAACAAATGAAAAACTGTTTTTT.